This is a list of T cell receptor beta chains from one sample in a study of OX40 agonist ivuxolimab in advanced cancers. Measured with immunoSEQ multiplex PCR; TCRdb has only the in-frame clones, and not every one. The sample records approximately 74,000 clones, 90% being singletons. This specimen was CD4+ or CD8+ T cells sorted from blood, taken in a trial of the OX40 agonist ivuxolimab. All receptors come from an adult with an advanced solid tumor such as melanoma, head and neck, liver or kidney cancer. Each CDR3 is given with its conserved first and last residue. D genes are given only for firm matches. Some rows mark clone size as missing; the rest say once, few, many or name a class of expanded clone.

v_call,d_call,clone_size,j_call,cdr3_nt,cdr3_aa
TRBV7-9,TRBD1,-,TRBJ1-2,TGTGCCAGCAACCACTGGGACAGAGATGGCTACACCTTC,CASNHWDRDGYTF
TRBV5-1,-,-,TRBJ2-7,TGCGCCAGCAGCGCCCAGGGGGGGGGCTCCTACGAGCAGTACTTC,CASSAQGGGSYEQYF
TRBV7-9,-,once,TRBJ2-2,TGTGCCAGCGGGCTCCCTACTACCGGGGAGCTGTTTTTT,CASGLPTTGELFF
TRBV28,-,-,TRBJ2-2,TGTGCCAGCAGCCGACCGGGGCGGGAGAACACCGGGGAGCTGTTTTTT,CASSRPGRENTGELFF
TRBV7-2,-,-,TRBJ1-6,TGTGCCAGCAGTCCAAACCAGACCCCTCGGGGCCTCCACTTT,CASSPNQTPRGLHF
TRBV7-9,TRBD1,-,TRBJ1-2,TGTGCCAGCAGCCGACAGGGAACCTATGGCTACACCTTC,CASSRQGTYGYTF
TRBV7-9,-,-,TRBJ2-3,TGTGCCAGCAGCTTAGGGGCTCCAGATACGCAGTATTTT,CASSLGAPDTQYF
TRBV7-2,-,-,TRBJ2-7,TGTGCCAGCAGCTTTTTTGACGAGCAGTACTTC,CASSFFDEQYF
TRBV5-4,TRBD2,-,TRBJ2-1,TGTGCCAGCAGCTTGGGGGGTAGCGGGACTTACAATGAGCAGTTCTTC,CASSLGGSGTYNEQFF
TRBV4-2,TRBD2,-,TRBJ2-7,TGTGCCAGCAGCCAACTGGGGACTAGCGGGAGGGCCAACGAGCAGTACTTC,CASSQLGTSGRANEQYF
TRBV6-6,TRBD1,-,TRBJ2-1,TGTGCCAGCAGTTACTCGGACAGGGGGAATGAGCAGTTCTTC,CASSYSDRGNEQFF
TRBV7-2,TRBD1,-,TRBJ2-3,TGTGCCAGCAGCTTCCGAGGGGGCTCGGGCACAGATACGCAGTATTTT,CASSFRGGSGTDTQYF
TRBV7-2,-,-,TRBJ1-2,TGTGCCAGCAGCTTCCGACCGGGGTCGGGGAGCGCTAACTATGGCTACACCTTC,CASSFRPGSGSANYGYTF
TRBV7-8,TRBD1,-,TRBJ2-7,TGTGCCAGCAGACTCGACAGGGCCTACGAGCAGTACTTC,CASRLDRAYEQYF
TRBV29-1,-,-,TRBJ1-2,TGCAGCTCGGGCAGGGAAAACTATGGCTACACCTTC,CSSGRENYGYTF
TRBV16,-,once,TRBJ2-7,TGTGCCAGCAGCCAAACCTCGGGGTCCTACGAGCAGTACTTC,CASSQTSGSYEQYF
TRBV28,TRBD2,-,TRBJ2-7,TGTGCTAGCACCTTTGGGGGAGGGAGGTCCTACGAGCAGTACTTC,CASTFGGGRSYEQYF
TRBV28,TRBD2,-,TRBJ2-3,TGTGCCAGCAGCCGAACTAGCGGGAACATTCAGGGGACGCAGTATTTT,CASSRTSGNIQGTQYF
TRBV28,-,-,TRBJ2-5,TGTGCCAGCAGATCCAGAGGGGCAGGGACCGGGCAGACCCAGTACTTC,CASRSRGAGTGQTQYF
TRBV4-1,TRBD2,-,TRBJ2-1,TGCGCCAGCAGCCGTATTACGGGGACTAGCGGAAATAACAATGAGCAGTTCTTC,CASSRITGTSGNNNEQFF
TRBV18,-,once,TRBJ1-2,TGTGCCAGCTCACCAGACTATGGCTACACCTTC,CASSPDYGYTF
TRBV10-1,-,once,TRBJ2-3,TGCGCCAGCAGCCGGGATAGCACAGATACGCAGTATTTT,CASSRDSTDTQYF
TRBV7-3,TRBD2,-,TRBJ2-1,TGTGCCAGCAGCCCGACTAGCGGGAGGCTGTTCTTC,CASSPTSGRLFF
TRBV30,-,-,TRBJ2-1,TGTGCCTGGAGTGCATCCTTTGGGTCTTGTAGCTCCTACAATGAGCAGTTCTTC,CAWSASFGSCSSYNEQFF
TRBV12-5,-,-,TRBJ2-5,TGTGCTAGTGGTTTGTTCGGGGGAGTCCAAGAGACCCAGTACTTC,CASGLFGGVQETQYF
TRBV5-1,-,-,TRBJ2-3,TGCGCCAGCAGCTTGGTTCCTTTAACAGATACGCAGTATTTT,CASSLVPLTDTQYF
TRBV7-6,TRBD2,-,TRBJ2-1,TGTGCCAGCAGCTTGGGGGCCAGCGGGAGCGCAAAAAACTACTACAATGAGCAGTTCTTC,CASSLGASGSAKNYYNEQFF
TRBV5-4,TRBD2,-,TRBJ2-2,TGTGCCAGCAGCTTGGCTGCTAGCGGAGTAACCGGGGAGCTGTTTTTT,CASSLAASGVTGELFF
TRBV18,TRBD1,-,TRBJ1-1,TGTGCCAGCTCACCACCAGGGACAGAGAACACTGAAGCTTTCTTT,CASSPPGTENTEAFF
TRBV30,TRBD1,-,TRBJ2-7,TGTGCCTGGAGTGTACGGACAGGGTCGTACGAGCAGTACTTC,CAWSVRTGSYEQYF
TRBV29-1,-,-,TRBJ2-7,TGCAGCGTTGCGGACACGTACGAGCAGTACTTC,CSVADTYEQYF
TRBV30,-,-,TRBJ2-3,TGTGCCTGGAGTCCAGGGGACCGAACTAGCACAGATACGCAGTATTTT,CAWSPGDRTSTDTQYF
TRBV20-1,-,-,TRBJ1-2,TGCAGTGCGGACAACAGGGCAGGCTACACCTTC,CSADNRAGYTF
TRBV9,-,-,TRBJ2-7,TGTGCCAGCAGCGTAGACTCTACCTCCCTCTACGAGCAGTACTTC,CASSVDSTSLYEQYF
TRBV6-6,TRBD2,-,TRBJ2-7,TGTGCCAGCAGTGCTGGACTAGCGAGAAGCTACGAGCAGTACTTC,CASSAGLARSYEQYF
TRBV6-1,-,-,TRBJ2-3,TGTGCCAGCAGTGATAGCATCCGGGATACGCAGTATTTT,CASSDSIRDTQYF
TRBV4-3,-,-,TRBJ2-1,TGCGCCAGCAGCCACAGAACAAGGGCTGAGCAGTTCTTC,CASSHRTRAEQFF
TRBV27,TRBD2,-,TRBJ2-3,TGTGCCAGCAGTTCCCGGGGACTAGCGGCCACAGATACGCAGTATTTT,CASSSRGLAATDTQYF
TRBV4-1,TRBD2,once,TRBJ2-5,TGCGCCAGCAGCCAAGATTTGCGGGAGTTCTGGGAGACCCAGTACTTC,CASSQDLREFWETQYF
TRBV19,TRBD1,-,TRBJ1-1,TGTGCCAGTAGTGGATACAGGGGGCGGGGGGAAGCTTTCTTT,CASSGYRGRGEAFF
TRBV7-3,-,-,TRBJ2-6,TGTGCCAGCAGGAACTCGGATGGGACTGGGGCCAACGTCCTGACTTTC,CASRNSDGTGANVLTF
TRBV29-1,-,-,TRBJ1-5,TGCAGCGTTTCTTGGGGCAGCAATCAGCCCCAGCATTTT,CSVSWGSNQPQHF
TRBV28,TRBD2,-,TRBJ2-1,TGTGCCAGCAACGTCGGGGGGAGCTCCTACAATGAGCAGTTCTTC,CASNVGGSSYNEQFF
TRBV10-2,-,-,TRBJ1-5,TGCGCCAGCAGTGAGCGGGCCCAGCCCCAGCATTTT,CASSERAQPQHF
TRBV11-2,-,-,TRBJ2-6,TGTGCCAGCAGGTTATCTGGGGCCAACGTCCTGACTTTC,CASRLSGANVLTF
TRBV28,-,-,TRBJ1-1,TGTGCCAGCAGTTTAGTCAGGGGGAACACTGAAGCTTTCTTT,CASSLVRGNTEAFF
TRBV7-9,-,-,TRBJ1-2,TGTGCCAGCAGCTCGGACCTGCCCACAGGAGGCTACACCTTC,CASSSDLPTGGYTF
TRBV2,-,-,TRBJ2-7,TGTGCCAGTAAGGACTCATGGACCTACGAGCAGTACTTC,CASKDSWTYEQYF